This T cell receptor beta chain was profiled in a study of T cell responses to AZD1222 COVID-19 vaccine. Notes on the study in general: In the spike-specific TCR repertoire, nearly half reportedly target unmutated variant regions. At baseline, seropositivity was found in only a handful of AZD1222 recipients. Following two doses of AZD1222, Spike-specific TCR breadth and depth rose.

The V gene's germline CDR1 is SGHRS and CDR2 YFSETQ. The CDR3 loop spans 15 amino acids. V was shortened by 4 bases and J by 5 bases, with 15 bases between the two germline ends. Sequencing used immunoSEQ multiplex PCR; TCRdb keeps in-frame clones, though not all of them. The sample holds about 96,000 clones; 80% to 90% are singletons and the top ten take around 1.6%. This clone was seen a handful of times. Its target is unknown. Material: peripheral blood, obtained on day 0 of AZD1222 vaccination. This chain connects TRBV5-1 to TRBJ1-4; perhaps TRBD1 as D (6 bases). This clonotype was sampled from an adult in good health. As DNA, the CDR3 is TGCGCCAGCAGCGTTACACAGGGTTTGAATGAAAAACTGTTTTTT. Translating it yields CASSVTQGLNEKLFF. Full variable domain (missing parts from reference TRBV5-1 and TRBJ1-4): KAGVTQTPRYLIKTRGQQVTLSCSPISGHRSVSWYQQTPGQGLQFLFEYFSETQRNKGNFPGRFSGRQFSNSRSEMNVSTLELGDSALYLCASSVTQGLNEKLFFGSGTQLSVL.